The 26 T cell receptor beta chains listed next were all sequenced from one sample in a study of cytomegalovirus exposure and HLA in healthy donors. The PCR was carried out with 60 Vbeta primers and 13 Jbeta primers. This table comes from immunoSEQ multiplex PCR, and its TCRdb copy is limited to in-frame clones, with some not included. The sample has about 190,000 clones; roughly four fifths are singletons. The sample comprised PBMCs. Receptors originate from a man aged 18 to 29 in good health and CMV-seronegative.

The rearrangement links TRBV5-4 to TRBJ2-7, with D possibly being TRBD2 (6 bases). CDR3 length: 16 amino acids. Trimming took 3 bases from V and 4 from J, leaving 20 bases between them. Germline CDR1 is SGHNT and CDR2 is YYREEE (reference sequence). The CDR3: CASSWGVQNPLYEQYF. The CDR3 DNA follows: TGTGCCAGCAGCTGGGGGGTGCAGAACCCCCTTTACGAGCAGTACTTC.

V usage is TRBV28 and J usage is TRBJ2-1; TRBD1 agrees at 8 bases. This CDR3 comprises 15 residues. V lost 5 bases and J lost 2; bases outside the gene matches: 5. The germline V gene encodes CDR1 MDHEN and CDR2 SYDVKM. CDR3: CASSATGGTYNEQFF. The CDR3 DNA reads as TGTGCCAGCAGTGCAACAGGGGGGACCTACAATGAGCAGTTCTTC.

The chain employs TRBV2 and TRBJ2-5; TRBD1 might be the D (8 bases). CDR1 SNHLY and CDR2 FYNNEI come from the germline V gene. The CDR3 sequence is 12 residues long. The V and J ends lost 7 bases and 4 bases respectively, with 10 bases between them. This CDR3 reads CASNRGGETQYF. DNA for the CDR3: TGTGCCAGCAACAGGGGGGGAGAGACCCAGTACTTC.

This chain joins TRBV7-8 and TRBJ2-5; 7 nucleotides align to TRBD2. The CDR3 loop spans 16 amino acids. The V gene's germline CDR1 is SGHVS and CDR2 FQNEAQ. Trimming removed 1 base from V and 1 base from J; junction bases left unmatched: 6. CDR3 sequence (DNA): TGTGCCAGCAGCTTAGGGGAGGGCCCAAGCCAAGAGACCCAGTACTTC. Protein: CASSLGEGPSQETQYF.

This clone was observed a handful of times. The CDR3 nucleotides are TGTGCCAGCAGTGACCTGTGGGGGCTGAACACTGAAGCTTTCTTT. Its protein product is CASSDLWGLNTEAFF. The V and J genes are TRBV6-1 and TRBJ1-1; possibly TRBD1 for D (6 bases). Trimming took off 3 bases at V and 0 bases at J, with 11 bases between the two ends. Germline V CDR1 and CDR2: MNHNS, SASEGT. The CDR3 is 15 amino acids.

The CDR3 DNA reads TGTGCCAGCATCACTAGCGGGGGGAACTACGAGCAGTACTTC. Translating gives CASITSGGNYEQYF. The genes are TRBV2 and TRBJ2-7, with 12 bases fitting TRBD2. The CDR3 runs 14 residues. V lost 7 bases to trimming and J lost 3 bases; unmatched junction nucleotides: 4. Germline V gives CDR1 SNHLY, CDR2 FYNNEI.

The chain links TRBV9 to TRBJ2-2; 7 bases align to TRBD2. Trimming took 0 bases from V and 1 from J; bases not matched to a gene: 3. CDR3 length: 16 residues. Germline CDR1 is SGDLS and CDR2 is YYNGEE. For the CDR3, the DNA is TGTGCCAGCAGCGTAGCCGGGACTATGAACACCGGGGAGCTGTTTTTT. It codes for CASSVAGTMNTGELFF. The complete variable domain, with remaining parts taken from reference TRBV9 and TRBJ2-2, reads DSGVTQTPKHLITATGQRVTLRCSPRSGDLSVYWYQQSLDQGLQFLIQYYNGEERAKGNILERFSAQQFPDLHSELNLSSLELGDSALYFCASSVAGTMNTGELFFGEGSRLTVL.

The J gene is TRBJ2-7, the V gene TRBV18, with 7 bases that match TRBD1. Germline-derived CDR1 and CDR2 are KGHSH and LQKENI. The CDR3 runs to 13 residues. J lost 4 bases, V lost 6 bases, and 6 bases had no gene match. CDR3 protein: CASSYRGGYEQYF. The CDR3 region has the DNA TGTGCCAGCTCTTACAGGGGTGGGTACGAGCAGTACTTC.

The rearrangement links TRBV2 to TRBJ1-6; TRBD1 matches at 7 bases. Per germline, CDR1 SNHLY and CDR2 FYNNEI. The J segment lost 7 bases and the V segment lost 7 bases, leaving 7 bases of the junction unmatched. The CDR3 runs to 14 residues. CDR3 bases: TGTGCCAGCAACCCCGGGACAGAAAATTCACCCCTCCACTTT. Translating gives CASNPGTENSPLHF.

The chain employs TRBV6-5 and TRBJ2-5, with D perhaps matching TRBD1 (6 bases). V dropped 3 bases and J dropped 11 bases, with 19 bases sitting between them. The V gene's germline CDR1 is MNHEY and CDR2 SVGAGI. This CDR3 has 14 residues. The CDR3 nucleotides are TGTGCCAGCAGTTATTCACAGGGCGACTTTACGCAGTACTTC. The encoded protein is CASSYSQGDFTQYF.

This clone has a single count. The chain links TRBV19 to TRBJ2-5, with 14 bases matching TRBD2. The CDR3 runs to 16 residues. CDR1 is LNHDA and CDR2 is SQIVND in the germline V gene (reference sequence). V trimming: 6 bases; J trimming: 5 bases; junction bases outside the gene matches: 8. The CDR3 here is CASSSGTSGRGETQYF. For the CDR3, the DNA is TGTGCCAGTAGCTCCGGGACTAGCGGGAGAGGGGAGACCCAGTACTTC.

CDR3 in DNA: TGCGCCAGCAGCCACCCTAGCGGGGGGGCCCGCGGGGGATCCTACAATGAGCAGTTCTTC. The encoded protein is CASSHPSGGARGGSYNEQFF. This chain connects TRBV4-1 to TRBJ2-1; 12 positions agree with TRBD2. This CDR3 has 20 residues. Germline V gene sequence: CDR1 MGHRA, CDR2 YSYEKL. Germline trimming cut 3 bases from V and 1 base from J; bases unmatched to any gene: 13.

The rearrangement uses TRBV11-2 and TRBJ2-1; 15 bases are shared with TRBD2. Germline loops: CDR1 SGHAT, CDR2 FQNNGV. The V gene end was trimmed by 4 bases and the J gene end by 4 bases; junction bases not matched to a gene: 8. The CDR3 runs 18 residues. CDR3 nucleotide sequence: TGTGCCAGCAGCTCAGAGGGACTAGCGGGAGGTATATACAATGAGCAGTTCTTC. Translated, it gives CASSSEGLAGGIYNEQFF. Drawing the rest from reference TRBV11-2 and TRBJ2-1, the complete variable domain is EAGVAQSPRYKIIEKRQSVAFWCNPISGHATLYWYQQILGQGPKLLIQFQNNGVVDDSQLPKDRFSAERLKGVDSTLKIQPAKLEDSAVYLCASSSEGLAGGIYNEQFFGPGTRLTVL.

This clone was observed a single time. The chain recombines TRBV4-3 with TRBJ2-5; possible D gene TRBD1, 5 bases. The CDR3 has 16 amino acids. In germline, CDR1 is LGHNA, CDR2 YSLEER. Trimming pared 0 bases from V and 2 bases from J, leaving 13 bases between. CDR3 region: CASSQDHRAGQETQYF. CDR3 bases: TGCGCCAGCAGCCAAGATCATCGGGCAGGGCAAGAGACCCAGTACTTC.

This chain joins TRBV15 and TRBJ2-4; 9 bases fit TRBD2. Germline V gene lookup returns CDR1 LNHNV and CDR2 YYDKDF (reference sequence). The CDR3 consists of 18 residues. V shed 4 bases and J 1 base; nucleotides not matched to a gene: 11. The CDR3: CATSIGLAGLAAKNIQYF. CDR3 coding DNA: TGTGCCACCAGCATAGGTCTAGCGGGGCTTGCGGCCAAAAACATTCAGTACTTC.

This clone was seen only a few times. The chain couples TRBV7-2 to TRBJ2-5; 9 positions agree with TRBD2. The CDR3 length is 14 residues. J was trimmed by 3 bases and V by 5 bases; bases with no gene match: 4. The germline V gene has CDR1 SGHTA and CDR2 FQGNSA. This CDR3 reads CASSNQRGEETQYF. The CDR3 coding sequence is TGTGCCAGCAGCAACCAGCGGGGGGAAGAGACCCAGTACTTC. The full variable domain, with the rest looked up from reference TRBV7-2 and TRBJ2-5, is GAGVSQSPSNKVTEKGKDVELRCDPISGHTALYWYRQSLGQGLEFLIYFQGNSAPDKSGLPSDRFSAERTGGSVSTLTIQRTQQEDSAVYLCASSNQRGEETQYFGPGTRLLVL.

This clone turned up a few times. This chain links TRBV9 with TRBJ2-1; 8 bases align to TRBD2. V gave up 3 bases and J gave up 4 bases; unmatched junction bases: 9. The CDR3 covers 16 residues. Per the germline V gene, CDR1 is SGDLS and CDR2 is YYNGEE. The CDR3 DNA reads as TGTGCCAGCAGCGCCGGGGGGGCAGGCGGGTACAATGAGCAGTTCTTC. Its translation: CASSAGGAGGYNEQFF.

This chain links TRBV5-6 with TRBJ1-1; D may be TRBD1 (6 bases). The CDR3 has 14 residues. The V gene lost 1 base and the J gene lost 3 bases, with 10 bases spanning the gap. Germline V CDR1 and CDR2: SGHDT, YYEEEE. The CDR3 sequence is CASSLTGRYTEAFF. The DNA of the CDR3 is TGTGCCAGCAGCTTGACAGGGCGTTACACTGAAGCTTTCTTT. Combining the CDR3 with reference TRBV5-6 and TRBJ1-1 gives the whole variable domain DAGVTQSPTHLIKTRGQQVTLRCSPKSGHDTVSWYQQALGQGPQFIFQYYEEEERQRGNFPDRFSGHQFPNYSSELNVNALLLGDSALYLCASSLTGRYTEAFFGQGTRLTVV.

The chain uses TRBV2 and TRBJ1-2; a weak D match, TRBD1 (5 bases). The CDR3 length is 12 residues. Trimming left V 6 bases short and J 4 bases short, with 9 bases between. Germline assignment: CDR1 SNHLY and CDR2 FYNNEI. CDR3 nucleotides: TGTGCCAGCAGGGCAGGGCGCTATGGCTACACCTTC. Translation gives CASRAGRYGYTF.

This clone has just one count. The chain has TRBV27 and TRBJ2-2; 7 bases map to TRBD2. Germline CDR1 is MNHEY and CDR2 is SMNVEV (reference sequence). V lost 4 bases and J lost 6; bases outside the gene matches: 8. This CDR3 has 15 residues. The CDR3 loop reads CASSSAGVVAGELFF. The CDR3 nucleotides are TGTGCCAGCAGTTCTGCGGGAGTAGTCGCCGGGGAGCTGTTTTTT.

The chain combines TRBV5-4 with TRBJ2-1, with a tentative D call TRBD2 (5 bases). Germline CDR1 SGHNT, CDR2 YYREEE (reference sequence). The CDR3 contains 15 residues. V lost 3 bases to trimming and J lost 2 bases, with 12 bases between them. CDR3 residues: CASSSGLVTYNEQFF. CDR3 nucleotide sequence: TGTGCCAGCAGCTCAGGACTCGTTACCTACAATGAGCAGTTCTTC.

The chain has TRBV13 and TRBJ2-5; 8 bases match TRBD1. The J call may be faulty, since TRBJ2-7 better matches the DNA end. Germline loops: CDR1 PRHDT, CDR2 FYEKMQ (reference sequence). This CDR3 spans 16 amino acids. DNA of the CDR3: TGTGCCAGCAGCTCCCCCGGGACAGGCCTCTCCTACGAGCAGTACTTC. It translates to CASSSPGTGLSYEQYF.

The chain uses TRBV5-5 and TRBJ2-1; D might be TRBD2 (7 bases). The CDR3 has 13 amino acids. V lost 3 bases and J 8 bases, leaving 12 bases between the germline ends. Germline assignment: CDR1 SGHKS and CDR2 YYEKEE (reference sequence). The CDR3 DNA follows: TGTGCCAGCAGCTCGGACAGCGGGGATGAGCAGTTCTTC. This gives the protein CASSSDSGDEQFF. The variable domain in full, completed from reference TRBV5-5 and TRBJ2-1, reads DAGVTQSPTHLIKTRGQQVTLRCSPISGHKSVSWYQQVLGQGPQFIFQYYEKEERGRGNFPDRFSARQFPNYSSELNVNALLLGDSALYLCASSSDSGDEQFFGPGTRLTVL.

The gene calls are TRBV28 and TRBJ2-1; D call uncertain. The germline CDR1 and CDR2 sequences are MDHEN and SYDVKM. The CDR3 has 12 amino acids. Trimming stripped 8 bases from V and 8 bases from J, with 13 bases between. The CDR3 is CASGNNWYEQFF. The CDR3 region has the DNA TGTGCCAGCGGTAATAACTGGTATGAGCAGTTCTTC.

This chain connects TRBV9 to TRBJ2-3; D uncertain. Germline loops: CDR1 SGDLS, CDR2 YYNGEE. V was trimmed by 0 bases and J by 6 bases, leaving 11 bases between them. The CDR3 covers 14 residues. The CDR3 protein is CASSVGPSEDTQYF. CDR3 DNA: TGTGCCAGCAGCGTAGGGCCCTCGGAGGATACGCAGTATTTT.

The rearrangement links TRBV5-1 to TRBJ2-5; 9 positions agree with TRBD2. The germline V gene encodes CDR1 SGHRS and CDR2 YFSETQ. J was trimmed by 1 base and V by 4 bases; bases with no gene match: 5. CDR3 length: 15 amino acids. CDR3 loop: CASSQRGAIQETQYF. The CDR3 nucleotides are TGCGCCAGCAGCCAGCGGGGGGCCATCCAAGAGACCCAGTACTTC.